The 5 T cell receptor beta chains presented below share a single source sample, sequenced in a study of radiotherapy plus CTLA-4 blockade in lung cancer (dated by TCRdb to about 2018). Library prep was done by the immunoSEQ multiplex PCR assay. TCRdb stores this immuneACCESS table with in-frame sequences only. Part of the clones is absent; in the studies checked, under half of the shortfall reflects unresolved V genes, and no reason is known for the rest. Across this sample there are some 110,000 clones, with 85% to 90% seen only once. The top ten clonotypes cover 6.9% of the sample. The source was peripheral blood, collected from a patient treated with radiotherapy plus ipilimumab. These receptors were taken from a human donor with non-small cell lung cancer that progressed on radiotherapy plus ipilimumab.

The V and J genes are TRBV7-6 and TRBJ2-1, with 11 bases aligning to TRBD2. With V trimmed by 3 bases and J by 7 bases, 5 bases remained unmatched. The CDR3 has 15 amino acids. The germline V gene has CDR1 SGHVS and CDR2 FNYEAQ. The CDR3 DNA reads as TGTGCCAGCAGCTTCGCTAGCGGGGGGTTTAATGAGCAGTTCTTC. Translated: CASSFASGGFNEQFF.

This chain uses TRBV5-1 with TRBJ1-2, with unresolved D. This CDR3 has 14 amino acids. Deletions cut 0 bases from V and 0 bases from J, with 6 bases between. Germline CDR1 and CDR2: SGHRS and YFSETQ. The CDR3 DNA is TGCGCCAGCAGCTTGGCCCCCACTAACTATGGCTACACCTTC. Residues: CASSLAPTNYGYTF.

A remark on this clone: One end of the junction does not line up with germline, which may come from a read error. The chain couples TRBV5-1 to TRBJ2-5; D gene ambiguous. This CDR3 spans 13 amino acids. The germline V gene has CDR1 SGHRS and CDR2 YFSETQ. Written as DNA, the CDR3 is TGCGCCAGCAGCTTGGTTCAGCAAGAGACCCGGTACTTC. This encodes CASSLVQQETRYF.

This chain links TRBV2 with TRBJ2-7; 10 bases align to TRBD2. The V gene's germline CDR1 is SNHLY and CDR2 FYNNEI. After removal of 6 bases from V and 2 bases from J, the junction contained 10 bases not matched to a gene. The CDR3 length is 16 residues. The CDR3 sequence: CASRGLAEPDPYEQYF. CDR3 nucleotide sequence: TGTGCCAGCAGAGGACTAGCGGAGCCCGATCCCTACGAGCAGTACTTC.

The rearrangement links TRBV11-1 to TRBJ1-2, with a tentative D call TRBD1 (5 bases). The V gene's germline CDR1 is SGHAT and CDR2 FQDESV (reference sequence). The CDR3 loop spans 16 amino acids. Trimming stripped 7 bases from V and 8 bases from J, with 26 bases between. In nucleotides, the CDR3 is TGTGCCAGCACGCAGATCAGGGCGGGCTCCCGTCGAGGCTACACCTTC. The encoded protein is CASTQIRAGSRRGYTF.